This record concerns one TCR beta chain sequence. Data came from immunoSEQ multiplex PCR; TCRdb stores just in-frame clones and leaves some out. The profile shows some 80,000 clones, 78% of them singletons. Seattle's cohort entered during active infection and was followed longitudinally. The entry originates in a study of blood T cell repertoires in COVID-19. Study information: Collection of acute and convalescent COVID-19 samples took place in the United States, Italy and Spain. Sample material is recorded as cDNA or gDNA derived from T cells, B-cell-depleted T cells, or PBMCs.

This receptor was taken from a man between 60 and 70 years old with COVID-19, enrolled during active disease. The sequenced sample consisted of peripheral blood.

The CDR3 bases are TGTGCCAGCAGCCTTTCTTCCGGGGAGCTGTTTTTT. Protein: CASSLSSGELFF. The chain is built from TRBV12-3 or TRBV12-4 and TRBJ2-2; unclear D gene. The CDR3 loop spans 12 amino acids. Between the trimmed V and J ends, which lost 6 bases and 6 bases, there was a span of 8 bases.